The rows below give T cell receptor beta chains drawn from one sample of a study of T cell changes during pregnancy in multiple sclerosis. Assay: immunoSEQ multiplex PCR; the TCRdb copy retains only in-frame clones and omits some. The sample records approximately 100,000 clones, approximately 94% being singletons. The specimen was peripheral blood, collected before pregnancy. The source is a female donor with multiple sclerosis, enrolled in a pregnancy study. The CDR3 runs from the conserved cysteine through the conserved F or W. A D gene is named only where the DNA matches it firmly. For some rows the clone size is stated as once, few or many, or as a class when expanded; others skip it.

TRBV4-1	TRBD1	TRBJ2-7	.	CASSQEEGAKDEQYF	TGCGCCAGCAGCCAAGAAGAGGGGGCTAAGGACGAGCAGTACTTC
TRBV7-9	TRBD2	TRBJ2-1	.	CASSSRAGGINEQFF	TGTGCCAGCAGCTCCCGAGCGGGAGGAATAAATGAGCAGTTCTTC
TRBV7-2	TRBD2	TRBJ2-7	.	CASSAGSGSGRAFHEQYF	TGTGCCAGCAGCGCAGGGTCCGGTAGCGGGAGGGCCTTCCACGAGCAGTACTTC
TRBV7-6	.	TRBJ2-2	.	CASSLGGLSSTGELFF	TGTGCCAGCAGCTTAGGAGGCCTCAGCTCCACCGGGGAGCTGTTTTTT
TRBV7-9	TRBD2	TRBJ2-5	.	CASGTSGSRQETQYF	TGTGCCAGCGGGACTAGCGGGAGCCGACAAGAGACCCAGTACTTC
TRBV2	TRBD2	TRBJ2-1	.	CASSGLAGGPGQFF	TGTGCCAGCAGTGGACTAGCGGGAGGGCCAGGGCAGTTCTTC
TRBV5-1	TRBD1	TRBJ2-6	.	CASSSSRTGAEGANVLTF	TGCGCCAGCAGCTCGTCGAGGACAGGTGCGGAAGGGGCCAACGTCCTGACTTTC
TRBV5-6	.	TRBJ2-2	.	CASSLGGSGNTGELFF	TGTGCCAGCAGCTTGGGGGGTAGCGGGAACACCGGGGAGCTGTTTTTT
TRBV6-1	TRBD1	TRBJ2-5	.	CASSEPTGGLQETQYF	TGTGCCAGCAGTGAACCGACAGGGGGCCTCCAAGAGACCCAGTACTTC
TRBV5-8	.	TRBJ2-2	once	CASSPWQGIGELFF	TGTGCCAGCAGCCCCTGGCAGGGGATCGGGGAGCTGTTTTTT
TRBV7-9	.	TRBJ1-4	.	CASSFTGSSEKLFF	TGTGCCAGCAGCTTTACAGGGTCATCTGAAAAACTGTTTTTT
TRBV5-5	TRBD1	TRBJ1-4	.	CASSVPGQRNEKLFF	TGTGCCAGCAGCGTTCCGGGACAGCGGAATGAAAAACTGTTTTTT
TRBV19	.	TRBJ2-1	.	CASSIGANEQFF	TGTGCCAGTAGTATAGGAGCTAATGAGCAGTTCTTC
TRBV27	.	TRBJ2-3	once	CASSLSTGRADTQYF	TGTGCCAGCAGTTTAAGTACAGGGAGAGCAGATACGCAGTATTTT
TRBV4-1	TRBD2	TRBJ2-7	.	CASSLGTSGFYEQYF	TGCGCCAGCAGCCTAGGGACTAGCGGGTTCTACGAGCAGTACTTC
TRBV7-2	TRBD2	TRBJ2-2	few	CASSLATSGYPGGELFF	TGTGCCAGCAGCCTTGCGACTAGCGGGTATCCCGGGGGGGAGCTGTTTTTT
TRBV7-2	.	TRBJ2-2	.	CASRIQSNTGELFF	TGTGCCAGCAGGATACAGTCGAACACCGGGGAGCTGTTTTTT
TRBV12-5	.	TRBJ2-1	.	CASGFNWGVTYNEQFF	TGTGCTAGTGGCTTTAACTGGGGGGTGACCTACAATGAGCAGTTCTTC
TRBV5-1	.	TRBJ2-1	once	CASSLAPREEGNEQFF	TGCGCCAGCAGCTTGGCCCCCAGGGAGGAGGGCAATGAGCAGTTCTTC
TRBV5-1	.	TRBJ2-7	.	CASSVGHPYEQYF	TGCGCCAGCAGCGTGGGACATCCTTACGAGCAGTACTTC
TRBV27	.	TRBJ1-1	.	CASRLGGATEAFF	TGTGCCAGCAGATTAGGGGGGGCGACTGAAGCTTTCTTT
TRBV14	TRBD2	TRBJ2-7	.	CASSLRLAGVSYEQYF	TGTGCCAGCAGCCTGAGACTAGCGGGAGTATCCTACGAGCAGTACTTC
TRBV5-1	TRBD1	TRBJ2-7	.	CASSFPGGYEQYF	TGCGCCAGCAGCTTTCCAGGGGGCTACGAGCAGTACTTC
TRBV7-2	TRBD2	TRBJ2-1	.	CASSLMGLAGGYNEQFF	TGTGCCAGCAGCCTCATGGGACTAGCGGGAGGGTACAATGAGCAGTTCTTC
TRBV2	TRBD1	TRBJ1-5	once	CASSDRGQGNQPQHF	TGTGCCAGCAGCGACAGGGGGCAGGGCAATCAGCCCCAGCATTTT
TRBV7-6	TRBD1	TRBJ2-3	once	CASSPPTGESQYF	TGTGCCAGCAGCCCGCCGACAGGGGAATCGCAGTATTTT
TRBV25-1	TRBD1	TRBJ1-5	.	CASRAGGQGINQPQHF	TGTGCCAGCAGGGCTGGAGGACAGGGTATCAATCAGCCCCAGCATTTT
TRBV29-1	TRBD1	TRBJ1-1	.	CSVVRDRRTEAFF	TGCAGCGTTGTCCGGGACAGGCGCACTGAAGCTTTCTTT
TRBV5-6	.	TRBJ2-2	.	CASSQGIGELFF	TGTGCCAGCAGCCAGGGAATCGGGGAGCTGTTTTTT
TRBV4-1	TRBD1	TRBJ2-1	.	CASSQADRVEQQFF	TGCGCCAGCAGCCAAGCCGACAGGGTTGAACAGCAGTTCTTC
TRBV10-1	.	TRBJ2-2	few	CASSTILTGELFF	TGCGCCAGCAGTACCATACTAACCGGGGAGCTGTTTTTT
TRBV27	TRBD1	TRBJ2-7	.	CASSFLRTGSSYEQYF	TGTGCCAGCAGTTTCCTCCGGACAGGCAGCTCCTACGAGCAGTACTTC
TRBV1	.	TRBJ2-1	.	CTSSQDRQGWPSYNEQFF	TGCACCAGCAGCCAAGATCGACAGGGGTGGCCCTCCTACAATGAGCAGTTCTTC
TRBV6-4	TRBD2	TRBJ2-3	.	CASSELAGATDTQYF	TGTGCCAGCAGTGAACTAGCGGGAGCCACAGATACGCAGTATTTT
TRBV6-1	.	TRBJ2-7	.	CASSDSEPWTYEQYF	TGTGCCAGCAGTGATTCGGAGCCCTGGACCTACGAGCAGTACTTC
TRBV19	.	TRBJ2-7	.	CASSITSHPYEQYF	TGTGCCAGTAGTATAACCTCACACCCCTACGAGCAGTACTTC
TRBV7-2	.	TRBJ2-7	.	CASSLGGGGKVYEQYF	TGTGCCAGCAGCTTAGGTGGGGGGGGCAAGGTCTACGAGCAGTACTTC
TRBV7-8	TRBD2	TRBJ2-2	.	CASSFQAGGPTGELFF	TGTGCCAGCAGCTTTCAGGCGGGAGGGCCGACCGGGGAGCTGTTTTTT
TRBV9	.	TRBJ1-1	.	CASTPIRGLTEAFF	TGTGCCAGCACCCCAATCCGCGGGCTCACTGAAGCTTTCTTT
TRBV29-1	TRBD1	TRBJ2-7	once	CSVETPLQGGYEQYF	TGCAGCGTTGAGACTCCGTTACAGGGGGGCTACGAGCAGTACTTC
TRBV4-1	.	TRBJ2-2	.	CASNLPGSTGELFF	TGCGCCAGCAATCTCCCAGGTTCCACCGGGGAGCTGTTTTTT
TRBV2	TRBD1	TRBJ1-2	once	CASSQGQGIPYGYTF	TGTGCCAGCTCCCAGGGACAGGGAATACCTTATGGCTACACCTTC
TRBV7-9	.	TRBJ2-7	.	CASSLTSYEQYF	TGTGCCAGCAGCCTGACATCTTACGAGCAGTACTTC
TRBV28	.	TRBJ1-5	.	CASGGGVQPQHF	TGTGCCAGCGGGGGGGGCGTTCAGCCCCAGCATTTT
TRBV6-5	TRBD1	TRBJ1-5	.	CASSSWTGGLNQPQHF	TGTGCCAGCAGTTCCTGGACAGGGGGCCTGAATCAGCCCCAGCATTTT
TRBV5-1	TRBD1	TRBJ2-2	.	CASSLAGQGAGTGELFF	TGCGCCAGCAGCTTGGCAGGACAGGGGGCAGGGACCGGGGAGCTGTTTTTT